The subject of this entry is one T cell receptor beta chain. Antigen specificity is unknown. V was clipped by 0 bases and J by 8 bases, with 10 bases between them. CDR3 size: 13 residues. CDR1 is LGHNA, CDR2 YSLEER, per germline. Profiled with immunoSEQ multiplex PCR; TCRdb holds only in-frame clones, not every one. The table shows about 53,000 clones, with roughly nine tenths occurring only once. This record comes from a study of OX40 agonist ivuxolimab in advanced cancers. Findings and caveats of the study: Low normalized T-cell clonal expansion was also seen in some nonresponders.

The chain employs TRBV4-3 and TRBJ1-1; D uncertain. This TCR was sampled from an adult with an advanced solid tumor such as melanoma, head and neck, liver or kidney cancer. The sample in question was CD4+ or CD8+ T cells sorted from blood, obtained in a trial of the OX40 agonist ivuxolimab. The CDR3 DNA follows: TGCGCCAGCAGCCAAGATCTGGCGGGAGAAGCTTTCTTT. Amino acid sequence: CASSQDLAGEAFF.